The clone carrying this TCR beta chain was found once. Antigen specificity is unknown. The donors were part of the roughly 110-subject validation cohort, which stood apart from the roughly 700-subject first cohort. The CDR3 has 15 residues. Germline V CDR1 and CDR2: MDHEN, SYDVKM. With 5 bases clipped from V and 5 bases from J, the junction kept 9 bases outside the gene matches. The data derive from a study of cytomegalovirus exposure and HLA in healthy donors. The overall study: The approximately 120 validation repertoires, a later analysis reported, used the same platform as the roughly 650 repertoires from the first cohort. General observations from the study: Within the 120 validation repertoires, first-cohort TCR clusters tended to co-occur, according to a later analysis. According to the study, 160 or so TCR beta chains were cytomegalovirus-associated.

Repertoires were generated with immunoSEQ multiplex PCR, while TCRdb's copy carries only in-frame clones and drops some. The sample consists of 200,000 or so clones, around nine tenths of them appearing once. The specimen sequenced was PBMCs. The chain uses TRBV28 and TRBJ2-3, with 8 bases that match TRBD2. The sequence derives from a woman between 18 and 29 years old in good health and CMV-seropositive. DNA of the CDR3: TGTGCCAGCAGTCCCCAGCGGGAGCCGTTAGATACGCAGTATTTT. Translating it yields CASSPQREPLDTQYF.